A selection of T cell receptor beta chains follows, all from one sample in a study of T cells in Graves' hyperthyroidism and ophthalmopathy. TCRdb re-called the multiplex PCR reads through MiXCR, storing one row per CDR3 protein. Of about 610,000 distinct CDR3 sequences in the sample, roughly 14% were seen once. The material sequenced was blood. These receptor sequences come from a middle-aged woman with Graves' ophthalmopathy. The CDR3 runs from the conserved cysteine through the conserved F or W. The order of the fields is V gene, J gene, CDR3 protein.

>TRBV7-2|TRBJ2-7
CASSSRPGQGYEQYF
>TRBV12-3/TRBV12-4|TRBJ2-5
CASSSGQRTSGRMETQYF
>TRBV5-1|TRBJ2-7
CASSLPGQGAREQYF
>TRBV3-1|TRBJ2-2
CASSHGTGLLNTGELFF
>TRBV27|TRBJ2-7
CASSSKTGSSYEQYF
>TRBV12-3/TRBV12-4|TRBJ2-5
CASSLGGMETQYF
>TRBV6-2/TRBV6-3|TRBJ1-5
CASSSRGGVYSNQPQHF
>TRBV29-1|TRBJ2-7
CSGMDAYEQYF
>TRBV4-3|TRBJ2-7
CASSQEAGQSSYEQYF
>TRBV6-2/TRBV6-3|TRBJ2-7
CASTLESGALYEQYF
>TRBV18|TRBJ1-3
CASSPPGSGQNTIYF
>TRBV9|TRBJ2-5
CASSVGSGLSQETQYF
>TRBV7-3|TRBJ2-7
CASSAQQGYEQYF
>TRBV2|TRBJ2-7
CASSKSRGSSEQYF
>TRBV5-1|TRBJ1-2
CASSLDRGDYGYTF
>TRBV15|TRBJ2-2
CATSRDWTSAYTGELFF
>TRBV19|TRBJ1-1
CASSLTGAEGAFF
>TRBV20-1|TRBJ1-3
CSARGPVGGNTIYF
>TRBV20-1|TRBJ2-3
CSASNRGLAGGLPDTQYF
>TRBV4-1|TRBJ2-2
CASSQVPGGPGTGELFF
>TRBV19|TRBJ2-7
CASSETGVPFEQYF
>TRBV4-2|TRBJ2-1
CASSQDRWTNLGTYNEQFF
>TRBV7-7|TRBJ2-5
CASSLVGRQETQYF
>TRBV27|TRBJ2-5
CASSPGLWETQYF
>TRBV6-5|TRBJ2-2
CASSYSQGSTGELFF
>TRBV6-2/TRBV6-3|TRBJ1-2
CASSYRGDRNYGYTF
>TRBV29-1|TRBJ1-1
CSVEGQGFTEAFF
>TRBV28|TRBJ1-2
CASSSPNQGYGYTF
>TRBV7-2|TRBJ2-7
CASSFDGGNYEQYF
>TRBV18|TRBJ2-7
CASSPGAGPGYEQYF
>TRBV28|TRBJ2-7
CASSTGTGNNEQYF
>TRBV20-1|TRBJ2-7
CSASRGGVGEQYF
>TRBV20-1|TRBJ1-1
CSAPLRTGGKGNTEAFF